This TCR beta chain comes out of a study of blood T cells in healthy people across ages. Germline V gene lookup returns CDR1 SGHKS and CDR2 YYEKEE (reference sequence). The CDR3 contains 15 residues. V was clipped by 0 bases and J by 3 bases, with 12 bases between them. Individuals who donated were healthy Caucasians from Russia aged roughly 6 to 90. This clonotype came up many times. The antigen is not known. Together with a sample-barcoded 5' primer, a J-beta primer mix was included in a second PCR lasting about 6 to 11 cycles. Using its own MiXCR run on the 5' RACE reads, TCRdb lists one record per CDR3 protein. The sample has approximately 810,000 distinct CDR3 sequences, under 40% seen once; the top ten hold approximately 13%. Study-wide results and limits: Among T cells, TCR beta diversity per million cells dropped roughly linearly as age rose.

This sequence originates from a man aged 18 to 30 in good health. The rearrangement links TRBV5-5 to TRBJ1-2; TRBD1 might be the D (5 bases). Sample: blood. In DNA, the CDR3 is TGTGCCAGCAGCTTGGAATGGACATCTGACTATGGCTACACCTTC. Its translation is CASSLEWTSDYGYTF.